The 10 T cell receptor beta chains in this list originate from one sample, sequenced in a study of naive and memory T cell subsets. Findings and caveats of the study: Especially in CD8 cells, naive repertoires contained a few larger clonotypes, possibly CD45RA-re-expressing memory cells.

The beta constant-region primer was an equimolar mix of two oligonucleotides covering TRBC1 and TRBC2. Four rounds of PCR amplified the ligated cDNA using nested alpha and beta constant-region primers plus SP2. A single record per CDR3 protein comes from TCRdb applying MiXCR to the UMI-ligation and nested PCR reads. The table shows about 99,000 distinct CDR3 sequences, with roughly 15% occurring only once. For these receptors, no antigen is known. Sequencing was performed on naive CD8+ T cells from blood. The receptors were gathered from a human donor in good health.

The V and J genes are TRBV7-9 and TRBJ2-1; D remains ambiguous. Per the germline V gene, CDR1 is SEHNR and CDR2 is FQNEAQ (reference sequence). CDR3 length equals 13 residues. V lost 8 bases and J lost 0, with 8 bases in between. CDR3 amino acids: CASGLSSYNEQFF. DNA of the CDR3: TGTGCCAGCGGGCTTAGCTCCTACAATGAGCAGTTCTTC.

This clonotype was seen at least ten times. The chain has TRBV7-9 and TRBJ1-1; the D gene is possibly TRBD1 (5 bases). Looked up from germline, CDR1 is SEHNR and CDR2 is FQNEAQ (reference sequence). V lost 5 bases and J 4 bases, leaving 8 bases between the germline ends. CDR3 length: 12 amino acids. CDR3 nucleotides: TGTGCCAGCAGCCCTGGGGGCACTGAAGCTTTCTTT. Translating gives CASSPGGTEAFF.

This clonotype was detected a few times. This sequence joins TRBV6-2 or TRBV6-3 and TRBJ1-1, with 7 nucleotides matching TRBD1. The CDR3 is 13 residues long. CDR1 and CDR2 (germline): MNHEY, SVGEGT. V lost 6 bases to trimming and J lost 1 base; unmatched junction nucleotides: 2. CDR3 sequence: CASRDRTNTEAFF. The CDR3 DNA follows: TGTGCCAGCAGGGACAGGACGAACACTGAAGCTTTCTTT.

The chain links TRBV29-1 to TRBJ2-1; 10 bases line up with TRBD1. Losses at the gene ends were 4 bases for V and 8 bases for J; bases not matched to a gene: 5. The CDR3 is 13 residues long. Germline CDR1 reads SQVTM; CDR2 reads ANQGSEA. CDR3 nucleotides: TGCAGCGTTGGGGGACAGGGGTACCATGAGCAGTTCTTC. Its translation: CSVGGQGYHEQFF.

The chain employs TRBV12-3 or TRBV12-4 and TRBJ1-5; no clear D. The CDR3 is 12 residues long. Between the trimmed V and J ends, which lost 6 bases and 6 bases, there was a span of 9 bases. The CDR3 protein is CASRNESQPQHF. Written as DNA, the CDR3 is TGTGCCAGCAGGAATGAGAGTCAGCCCCAGCATTTT.

This clonotype was seen only a few times. V gene TRBV4-2 combines with J gene TRBJ1-1; a weak D match, TRBD1 (5 bases). V gave up 4 bases and J gave up 7 bases, with 7 bases separating them. Looked up from germline, CDR1 is LGHNA and CDR2 is YNFKEQ. CDR3 length: 11 amino acids. The CDR3: CASSPGGEAFF. CDR3 nucleotide sequence: TGTGCCAGCAGCCCCGGGGGTGAAGCTTTCTTT.

The sample holds many counts of this clonotype. The chain carries TRBV4-3 and TRBJ2-1, with D uncertain. CDR3 length: 15 amino acids. With 0 bases removed from V and 0 bases from J, the gap between germline ends came to 6 bases. CDR1 and CDR2 from the germline V gene are LGHNA and YSLEER. This CDR3 is CASSQDKSSYNEQFF. In nucleotides, the CDR3 is TGCGCCAGCAGCCAAGATAAGAGCTCCTACAATGAGCAGTTCTTC.

This rearrangement joins TRBV5-4 to TRBJ2-1; 10 bases fit TRBD2. Germline lookup yields CDR1 SGHNT and CDR2 YYREEE (reference sequence). The CDR3 contains 15 residues. Trimming at V came to 6 bases and at J to 6 bases, leaving 9 bases not matched to a gene. CDR3 sequence reads: CASNGLAETINEQFF. The CDR3 DNA reads as TGTGCCAGCAACGGACTAGCGGAGACGATCAATGAGCAGTTCTTC.

The chain links TRBV5-6 to TRBJ2-5, with 8 bases that match TRBD2. The germline V gene has CDR1 SGHDT and CDR2 YYEEEE. This CDR3 has 15 amino acids. Trimming took 0 bases from V and 4 from J; bases not matched to a gene: 5. The CDR3: CASSLAGSGRETQYF. CDR3 nucleotides: TGTGCCAGCAGCTTGGCAGGCAGCGGGAGAGAGACCCAGTACTTC.

This clonotype was recorded many times. The gene calls are TRBV29-1 and TRBJ2-3, with D perhaps TRBD2 (7 bases). The V end lost 0 bases, the J end lost 4 bases, and 11 bases lay between the germline ends. The CDR3 is made up of 14 amino acids. Germline V gene data show CDR1 as SQVTM and CDR2 as ANQGSEA. Here the CDR3 DNA reads TGCAGCGTTGAAGACGGGGGGCGGGCAGATACGCAGTATTTT. Amino acids: CSVEDGGRADTQYF.